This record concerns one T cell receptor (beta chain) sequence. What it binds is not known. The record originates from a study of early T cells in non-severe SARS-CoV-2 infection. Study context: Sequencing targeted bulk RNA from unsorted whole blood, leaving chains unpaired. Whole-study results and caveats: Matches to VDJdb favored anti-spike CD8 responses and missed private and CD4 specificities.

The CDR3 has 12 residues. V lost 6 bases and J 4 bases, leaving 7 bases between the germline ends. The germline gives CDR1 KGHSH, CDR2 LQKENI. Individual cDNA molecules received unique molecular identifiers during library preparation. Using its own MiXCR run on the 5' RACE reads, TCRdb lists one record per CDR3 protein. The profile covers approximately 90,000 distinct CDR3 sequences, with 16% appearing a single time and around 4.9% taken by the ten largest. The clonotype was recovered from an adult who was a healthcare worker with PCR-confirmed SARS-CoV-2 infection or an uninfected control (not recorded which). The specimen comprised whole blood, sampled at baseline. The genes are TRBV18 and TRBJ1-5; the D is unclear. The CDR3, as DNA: TGTGCCAGCTCGGAAGCAAATCAGCCCCAGCATTTT. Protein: CASSEANQPQHF.